The next 8 T cell receptor beta chains were all read from a single sample in a study of T cell changes during pregnancy in multiple sclerosis. Here immunoSEQ multiplex PCR was the method, and the copy in TCRdb shows in-frame clones only, minus some. The data show about 110,000 clones, just under 95% seen once. The source was peripheral blood, collected after pregnancy. The source of these receptors is a female donor with multiple sclerosis, enrolled in a pregnancy study.

V is TRBV6-1 and J is TRBJ2-7, with D maybe TRBD2 (7 bases). The length of the CDR3 is 16 residues. Germline CDR1 is MNHNS and CDR2 is SASEGT. Trimming pared 4 bases from V and 7 bases from J, leaving 23 bases between. CDR3 DNA: TGTGCCAGCAGTGGGAAGGGGGACTACCCGGAGGATGAGCAGTACTTC. Its protein product is CASSGKGDYPEDEQYF.

V usage is TRBV7-2 and J usage is TRBJ2-7; 8 nucleotides line up with TRBD1. This CDR3 has 14 amino acids. Germline V CDR1 and CDR2: SGHTA, FQGNSA. The junction had 6 bases not matched to a gene; V was cut back by 5 bases and J by 3 bases. In DNA form, the CDR3 reads TGTGCCAGCAGCCCTCCGACAGGGGTCTACGAGCAGTACTTC. This translates into CASSPPTGVYEQYF. The complete variable domain, with remaining parts taken from reference TRBV7-2 and TRBJ2-7, reads GAGVSQSPSNKVTEKGKDVELRCDPISGHTALYWYRQSLGQGLEFLIYFQGNSAPDKSGLPSDRFSAERTGGSVSTLTIQRTQQEDSAVYLCASSPPTGVYEQYFGPGTRLTVT.

The V and J genes are TRBV6-1 and TRBJ2-5; 7 nucleotides agree with TRBD1. From germline, CDR1 is MNHNS and CDR2 SASEGT. CDR3 length: 17 amino acids. The V segment lost 0 bases and the J segment 7 bases; nucleotides outside the gene matches: 14. This chain's CDR3 is CASSEARMGRGFGTQYF. CDR3 nucleotides: TGTGCCAGCAGTGAAGCGCGGATGGGCAGGGGGTTTGGGACCCAGTACTTC.

The chain couples TRBV7-6 to TRBJ2-1; tentative D call: TRBD1 (6 bases). This CDR3 spans 13 amino acids. Trimming cost V 5 bases and J 8 bases, with 13 bases left between them. The germline V gene has CDR1 SGHVS and CDR2 FNYEAQ. The CDR3 coding sequence is TGTGCCAGCAGCCCCCTCAGGGGTGATGAGCAGTTCTTC. This gives the protein CASSPLRGDEQFF.

This chain connects TRBV5-1 to TRBJ2-5, with TRBD2 matching 8 bases. V was pared by 6 bases and J by 2 bases, with 3 bases of the junction left unmatched. Looked up from germline, CDR1 is SGHRS and CDR2 is YFSETQ. The CDR3 contains 13 residues. The CDR3 here is CASKTSGQETQYF. For the CDR3, the DNA is TGCGCCAGCAAAACTAGCGGACAAGAGACCCAGTACTTC. Full variable domain (remainder filled in from reference TRBV5-1 and TRBJ2-5): KAGVTQTPRYLIKTRGQQVTLSCSPISGHRSVSWYQQTPGQGLQFLFEYFSETQRNKGNFPGRFSGRQFSNSRSEMNVSTLELGDSALYLCASKTSGQETQYFGPGTRLLVL.

The genes are TRBV19 and TRBJ1-5, with no clear D. CDR3 length: 15 amino acids. V lost 3 bases, J lost 4 bases, and 13 bases lay in between. Germline V gene data show CDR1 as LNHDA and CDR2 as SQIVND (reference sequence). The CDR3 DNA reads TGTGCCAGTAGTATTAATATTGGAGAGAATCAGCCCCAGCATTTT. This gives the protein CASSINIGENQPQHF.

The rearrangement uses TRBV5-1 and TRBJ1-3, with 9 bases that match TRBD1. CDR1 is SGHRS, CDR2 YFSETQ, per germline. This CDR3 region has 15 residues. The V segment lost 3 bases and the J segment 3 bases; nucleotides outside the gene matches: 4. DNA for the CDR3: TGCGCCAGCAGCTCCCGGACAGGGGATGGAAACACCATATATTTT. Amino acid sequence: CASSSRTGDGNTIYF.

The chain recombines TRBV5-4 with TRBJ1-1, with 7 bases matching TRBD1. The CDR3 is 15 residues long. Losses at the gene ends were 4 bases for V and 0 bases for J; bases not matched to a gene: 6. Germline-derived CDR1 and CDR2 are SGHNT and YYREEE (reference sequence). The CDR3 is CASSTRTGMNTEAFF. The CDR3 DNA follows: TGTGCCAGCAGCACCAGGACAGGAATGAACACTGAAGCTTTCTTT.